The entry below describes one TCR beta chain. These data come from a study of CXCR3-negative and CXCR3-positive naive CD8 T cells. This CDR3 comprises 17 residues. The germline V gene has CDR1 LNHNV and CDR2 YYDKDF (reference sequence). Each TRB cDNA library was prepared by 5' RACE (with UMI labels). No DNA is given; TCRdb re-called the 5' RACE reads and lists each CDR3 protein once. This sample's table has roughly 89,000 distinct CDR3 sequences. The clonotype comes from a human donor in good health. Some clones in this sample may be carry-over from other donors' samples. Sequencing was performed on naive CXCR3- CD8+ T cells from blood. Subset defined: CD45RO-CCR7+CD27+CD95- naive CD8+ T cells lacking CXCR3 (TNR3-). V and J are TRBV15 and TRBJ2-2; TCRdb proposes TRBD2, but this gene call is untestable without DNA. CDR3 sequence: CATGTSDPPSPPGELFF. Complete variable domain (other parts from reference TRBV15 and TRBJ2-2): DAMVIQNPRYQVTQFGKPVTLSCSQTLNHNVMYWYQQKSSQAPKLLFHYYDKDFNNEADTPDNFQSRRPNTSFCFLDIRSPGLGDTAMYLCATGTSDPPSPPGELFFGEGSRLTVL.